These 32 T cell receptor beta chains were all obtained from the same sample, sequenced in a study of cytomegalovirus exposure and HLA in healthy donors. Vbeta (60) and Jbeta (13) primers were used in the PCR. The data were produced by immunoSEQ multiplex PCR, yet TCRdb's version contains in-frame clones alone and is incomplete. The sample holds some 130,000 clones, about 86% seen once. What was sequenced was PBMCs. Every receptor here comes from a woman under 40 in good health and CMV-seronegative.

The rearrangement joins TRBV19 to TRBJ2-3; TRBD2 matches at 10 bases. Germline CDR1 reads LNHDA; CDR2 reads SQIVND (reference sequence). The V gene end was trimmed by 8 bases and the J gene end by 0 bases; junction bases not matched to a gene: 11. The CDR3 consists of 17 residues. The CDR3 loop is CASPKASGSGSTDTQYF. DNA of the CDR3: TGTGCCAGTCCTAAGGCTAGCGGGAGCGGTAGCACAGATACGCAGTATTTT.

This chain links TRBV7-8 with TRBJ2-1, with D uncertain. Germline V gene data show CDR1 as SGHVS and CDR2 as FQNEAQ. The CDR3 length is 17 residues. The ends were cut back, 5 bases at V and 4 bases at J, with 21 bases in the middle. CDR3 DNA: TGTGCCAGCAGCCGTATCTGGGCACCCCACCCTTACAATGAGCAGTTCTTC. This codes for CASSRIWAPHPYNEQFF.

The J gene is TRBJ2-2, the V gene TRBV7-8; 10 bases are shared with TRBD1. The CDR3 is made up of 15 amino acids. Trimming took 8 bases from V and 1 from J; bases not matched to a gene: 4. The germline gives CDR1 SGHVS, CDR2 FQNEAQ. CDR3 nucleotide sequence: TGTGCCAGCGGGACAGGGGCCTTGAACACCGGGGAGCTGTTTTTT. Translation gives CASGTGALNTGELFF.

The sample holds one count of this clone. The V gene is TRBV7-8, the J gene TRBJ1-2; D gene ambiguous. The V gene lost 1 base and the J gene lost 4 bases, with 7 bases spanning the gap. The CDR3 length is 13 residues. Looked up from germline, CDR1 is SGHVS and CDR2 is FQNEAQ. For the CDR3, the DNA is TGTGCCAGCAGCTTAGTAGAGGTCTATGGCTACACCTTC. This sequence encodes CASSLVEVYGYTF.

The V gene is TRBV19, the J gene TRBJ1-1; 9 positions match TRBD1. The CDR3 covers 12 residues. V dropped 8 bases and J dropped 5; count of bases not matched to a gene: 3. The germline gives CDR1 LNHDA, CDR2 SQIVND (reference sequence). The CDR3, as DNA: TGTGCCAGTGAGACAGGGGGTACTGAAGCTTTCTTT. It encodes CASETGGTEAFF.

The chain carries TRBV7-6 and TRBJ2-3, with TRBD2 matching 13 bases. There are 16 residues in the CDR3. The junction had 7 bases not matched to a gene; V was cut back by 4 bases and J by 6 bases. Germline CDR1 SGHVS, CDR2 FNYEAQ. CDR3 amino acids: CASSSGLAGRGDTQYF. Here the CDR3 DNA reads TGTGCCAGCAGCTCGGGACTAGCGGGAAGAGGTGATACGCAGTATTTT.

This sequence joins TRBV27 and TRBJ1-2, with D possibly matching TRBD1 (5 bases). CDR3 length equals 14 residues. CDR1 MNHEY and CDR2 SMNVEV come from the germline V gene (reference sequence). V lost 0 bases and J lost 8, with 13 bases in between. The CDR3 DNA sequence: TGTGCCAGCAGTTTATCGCCGGGGGGGGAGGGCTACACCTTC. Translated, it gives CASSLSPGGEGYTF.

This clone was counted a single time. V usage is TRBV28 and J usage is TRBJ2-1; D is uncertain. This CDR3 is built from 12 residues. V shed 3 bases and J shed 9 bases, with 9 bases lying between them. CDR1 is MDHEN, CDR2 SYDVKM, per germline. CDR3: CASSFSQVEQFF. Here the CDR3 DNA reads TGTGCCAGCAGTTTCTCTCAGGTTGAGCAGTTCTTC.

The chain has TRBV6-5 and TRBJ2-4, with TRBD1 matching 12 bases. This CDR3 has 15 residues. With V trimmed by 0 bases and J by 16 bases, 10 bases remained unmatched. Looked up from germline, CDR1 is MNHEY and CDR2 is SVGAGI. The CDR3 protein is CASSYSRDRGRWTYF. The CDR3 coding sequence is TGTGCCAGCAGTTACTCGAGGGACAGGGGGCGTTGGACCTACTTC.

This sequence joins TRBV6-1 and TRBJ2-3; the D is unclear. The V gene lost 2 bases and the J gene lost 2 bases, with 8 bases spanning the gap. Germline V CDR1 and CDR2: MNHNS, SASEGT. This CDR3 region has 14 residues. CDR3 residues: CASSEQQYTDTQYF. In nucleotides, the CDR3 is TGTGCCAGCAGTGAACAACAGTACACAGATACGCAGTATTTT.

This clone came up once. This chain connects TRBV6-6 to TRBJ1-6; D unclear. There are 14 residues in the CDR3. V dropped 0 bases and J dropped 5 bases, with 5 bases sitting between them. Germline assignment: CDR1 MNHNY and CDR2 SVGAGI (reference sequence). The CDR3 spells CASSYSENNSPLHF. The CDR3 coding sequence is TGTGCCAGCAGTTACTCCGAGAATAATTCACCCCTCCACTTT.

V and J are TRBV28 and TRBJ1-1, with D tentatively TRBD1 (6 bases). The V end lost 5 bases, the J end lost 0 bases, and 19 bases lay between the germline ends. The CDR3 has 17 amino acids. Germline V gene data show CDR1 as MDHEN and CDR2 as SYDVKM. CDR3 loop: CASSTSGVRGMNTEAFF. Written as DNA, the CDR3 is TGTGCCAGCAGTACTTCAGGGGTCAGGGGCATGAACACTGAAGCTTTCTTT.

The chain recombines TRBV6-6 with TRBJ1-3; 7 bases are shared with TRBD1. The CDR3 has 16 amino acids. V lost 6 bases, J lost 0 bases, and 8 bases stayed unmatched. Germline V CDR1 and CDR2: MNHNY, SVGAGI (reference sequence). The CDR3 bases are TGTGCCAGCAGACACGGGACAGCCGACTCTGGAAACACCATATATTTT. This translates into CASRHGTADSGNTIYF.

This sequence joins TRBV28 and TRBJ2-3; 9 positions agree with TRBD1. The V segment lost 5 bases and the J segment 3 bases; nucleotides outside the gene matches: 3. Germline V gene lookup returns CDR1 MDHEN and CDR2 SYDVKM. This CDR3 contains 14 residues. CDR3 nucleotide sequence: TGTGCCAGCAGTCTCGGACAGGGGACAGATACGCAGTATTTT. Translation gives CASSLGQGTDTQYF.

The chain uses TRBV19 and TRBJ2-7; D is perhaps TRBD1 (6 bases). With 4 bases removed from V and 4 bases from J, the gap between germline ends came to 11 bases. The CDR3 is 13 amino acids. Germline V gives CDR1 LNHDA, CDR2 SQIVND (reference sequence). Written as DNA, the CDR3 is TGTGCCAGTAGTACGTCACAGGGTTACGAGCAGTACTTC. This encodes CASSTSQGYEQYF. The variable domain in full, completed from reference TRBV19 and TRBJ2-7, reads DGGITQSPKYLFRKEGQNVTLSCEQNLNHDAMYWYRQDPGQGLRLIYYSQIVNDFQKGDIAEGYSVSREKKESFPLTVTSAQKNPTAFYLCASSTSQGYEQYFGPGTRLTVT.

The chain joins TRBV7-9 to TRBJ1-2; TRBD1 is a possible D gene (5 bases). Trimming cost V 8 bases and J 0 bases, with 13 bases left between them. The germline CDR1 and CDR2 sequences are SEHNR and FQNEAQ (reference sequence). This CDR3 has 14 amino acids. The CDR3 nucleotides read TGTGCCAGCCTCCGCGGGGCCTCTAACTATGGCTACACCTTC. Translated, it gives CASLRGASNYGYTF.

This chain joins TRBV7-9 and TRBJ2-2, with 8 bases aligning to TRBD1. V lost 5 bases, J lost 6 bases, and 5 bases stayed unmatched. Germline V gene data show CDR1 as SEHNR and CDR2 as FQNEAQ (reference sequence). CDR3 length: 14 amino acids. The CDR3 DNA reads as TGTGCCAGCAGCCTGGGACAGGCCGCCGGGGAGCTGTTTTTT. This translates into CASSLGQAAGELFF.

CDR3 protein: CASTKAGGADTQYF. CDR3 DNA: TGTGCCAGCACTAAAGCGGGAGGGGCAGATACGCAGTATTTT. The chain links TRBV6-4 to TRBJ2-3; 10 bases line up with TRBD2. The ends lost 7 bases at V and 4 bases at J; junction bases unmatched: 5. Germline CDR1 and CDR2: MRHNA and SNTAGT. The CDR3 totals 14 residues.

CDR3 in DNA: TGTGCCAGCAGTTCAGGGCTAGCCAAAAACATTCAGTACTTC. It encodes CASSSGLAKNIQYF. The rearrangement joins TRBV28 to TRBJ2-4; a possible D gene is TRBD1 (5 bases). CDR1 is MDHEN and CDR2 is SYDVKM in the germline V gene. Trimming left V 4 bases short and J 0 bases short, with 7 bases between. This CDR3 spans 14 amino acids.

This clone was picked up a small number of times. The chain recombines TRBV5-1 with TRBJ1-1; tentative D call: TRBD1 (6 bases). Trimming removed 4 bases at V and 2 bases at J, with 12 bases between. The CDR3 loop spans 14 amino acids. CDR1 is SGHRS and CDR2 is YFSETQ in the germline V gene. CDR3 DNA sequence: TGCGCCAGCAGCGTGGACAGCTATAACACTGAAGCTTTCTTT. This sequence encodes CASSVDSYNTEAFF.

The chain is built from TRBV15 and TRBJ1-4; 7 bases fit TRBD1. CDR3 length: 15 amino acids. The germline gives CDR1 LNHNV, CDR2 YYDKDF (reference sequence). V lost 6 bases and J lost 5; bases outside the gene matches: 9. The CDR3 DNA follows: TGTGCCACCAGTAGAACGGGACAGAGGAATGAAAAACTGTTTTTT. It specifies CATSRTGQRNEKLFF.

This rearrangement joins TRBV19 to TRBJ2-2; D is perhaps TRBD1 (6 bases). The CDR3 extends over 14 amino acids. Trimming took 3 bases from V and 6 from J, leaving 11 bases between them. The germline gives CDR1 LNHDA, CDR2 SQIVND (reference sequence). The CDR3 coding sequence is TGTGCCAGTAGTATCAGTACAGGGTCCGGGGAGCTGTTTTTT. Residues: CASSISTGSGELFF.

The chain is built from TRBV18 and TRBJ1-2, with 8 bases fitting TRBD1. V shed 3 bases and J 4 bases; nucleotides not matched to a gene: 16. Germline lookup yields CDR1 KGHSH and CDR2 LQKENI. This CDR3 spans 18 amino acids. CDR3 protein: CASSPRPPGQGAFYGYTF. CDR3 in DNA: TGTGCCAGCTCACCCCGACCCCCCGGGCAGGGGGCCTTCTATGGCTACACCTTC.

The rearrangement joins TRBV2 to TRBJ2-7; 8 bases map to TRBD2. The CDR3 is 13 amino acids. Germline-derived CDR1 and CDR2 are SNHLY and FYNNEI. The ends lost 6 bases at V and 4 bases at J; junction bases unmatched: 5. The CDR3 bases are TGTGCCAGCAGGGCAGCGGGAGAGTACGAGCAGTACTTC. Protein: CASRAAGEYEQYF.

The chain carries TRBV5-1 and TRBJ2-7, with 13 bases aligning to TRBD2. The CDR3 spans 17 residues. Germline trimming cut 4 bases from V and 2 bases from J; bases unmatched to any gene: 9. Germline V CDR1 and CDR2: SGHRS, YFSETQ. The CDR3 region is CASSRGLAGELPYEQYF. CDR3 sequence (DNA): TGCGCCAGCAGCCGAGGACTAGCGGGAGAGTTGCCCTACGAGCAGTACTTC.

The genes are TRBV10-3 and TRBJ2-3; TRBD2 might be the D (6 bases). Looked up from germline, CDR1 is ENHRY and CDR2 is SYGVKD. The CDR3 runs 17 residues. Trimming cost V 8 bases and J 1 base, with 22 bases left between them. The CDR3 protein is CAIGVADLRLGTDTQYF. Here the CDR3 DNA reads TGTGCCATCGGAGTAGCGGATTTGCGTCTGGGCACAGATACGCAGTATTTT.

This chain joins TRBV6-1 and TRBJ1-5; D is unclear. This CDR3 region has 13 residues. The germline gives CDR1 MNHNS, CDR2 SASEGT. With 3 bases removed from V and 3 bases from J, the gap between germline ends came to 6 bases. CDR3 region: CASSDGHNQPQHF. The CDR3 coding sequence is TGTGCCAGCAGTGATGGGCACAATCAGCCCCAGCATTTT.

CDR3 in amino acids: CASSPGPHGYTF. Here the CDR3 DNA reads TGTGCCAGCAGCCCGGGTCCACATGGCTACACCTTC. This rearrangement joins TRBV28 to TRBJ1-2; D is unclear. V lost 6 bases and J lost 6, with 11 bases in between. The CDR3 is made up of 12 amino acids. CDR1 is MDHEN and CDR2 is SYDVKM in the germline V gene.

This clone appeared a single time. The CDR3 region has the DNA TGTGCCAGTAGTGTTCAGGTGGGCCAGCCCCAGCATTTT. It is translated as CASSVQVGQPQHF. The chain links TRBV19 to TRBJ1-5; no reliable D call. The CDR3 length is 13 residues. Trimming took 5 bases from V and 7 from J, leaving 12 bases between them. In germline, CDR1 is LNHDA, CDR2 SQIVND (reference sequence).

The chain joins TRBV29-1 to TRBJ1-1; TRBD1 agrees at 8 bases. Germline loops: CDR1 SQVTM, CDR2 ANQGSEA. The CDR3 is 12 amino acids. Trimming removed 6 bases from V and 4 bases from J; junction bases left unmatched: 4. CDR3 amino acids: CSVATGGTEAFF. Written as DNA, the CDR3 is TGCAGCGTCGCCACAGGGGGCACTGAAGCTTTCTTT.

The chain joins TRBV14 to TRBJ1-4; tentative D call: TRBD1 (5 bases). The CDR3 consists of 13 residues. Germline V gives CDR1 SGHDN, CDR2 FVKESK. V gave up 4 bases and J gave up 8 bases, with 11 bases separating them. The CDR3 DNA is TGTGCCAGCAGCCGGGGACTGGGCGAAAAACTGTTTTTT. This gives the protein CASSRGLGEKLFF.

V is TRBV5-1 and J is TRBJ2-1; TRBD2 agrees at 10 bases. V trimming: 4 bases; J trimming: 7 bases; junction bases outside the gene matches: 8. The CDR3 loop spans 15 amino acids. Germline assignment: CDR1 SGHRS and CDR2 YFSETQ. The CDR3 DNA reads as TGCGCCAGCAGCGGTCTAGCGGGGGTCATAAATGAGCAGTTCTTC. This translates into CASSGLAGVINEQFF.